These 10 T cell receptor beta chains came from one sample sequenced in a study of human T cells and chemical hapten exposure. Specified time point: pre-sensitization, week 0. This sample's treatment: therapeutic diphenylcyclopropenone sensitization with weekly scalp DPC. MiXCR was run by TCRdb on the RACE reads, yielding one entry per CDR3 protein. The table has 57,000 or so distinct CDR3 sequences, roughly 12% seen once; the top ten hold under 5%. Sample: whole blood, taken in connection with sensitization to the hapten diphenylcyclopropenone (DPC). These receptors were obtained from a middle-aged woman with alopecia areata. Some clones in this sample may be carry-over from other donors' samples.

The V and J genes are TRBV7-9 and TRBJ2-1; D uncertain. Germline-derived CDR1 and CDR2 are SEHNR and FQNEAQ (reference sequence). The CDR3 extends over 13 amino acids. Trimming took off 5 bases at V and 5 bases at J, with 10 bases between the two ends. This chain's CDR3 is CASSPPLNNEQFF. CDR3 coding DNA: TGTGCCAGCAGCCCCCCCCTCAACAATGAGCAGTTCTTC.

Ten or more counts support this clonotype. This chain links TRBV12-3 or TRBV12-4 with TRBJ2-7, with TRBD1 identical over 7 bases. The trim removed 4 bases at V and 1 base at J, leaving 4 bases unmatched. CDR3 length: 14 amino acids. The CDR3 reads CASSYGGQSYEQYF. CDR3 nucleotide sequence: TGTGCCAGCAGTTATGGGGGACAGTCCTACGAGCAGTACTTC.

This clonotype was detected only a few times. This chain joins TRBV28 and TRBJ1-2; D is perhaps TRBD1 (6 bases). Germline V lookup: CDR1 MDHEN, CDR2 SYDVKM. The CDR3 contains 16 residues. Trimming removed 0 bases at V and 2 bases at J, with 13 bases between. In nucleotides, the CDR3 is TGTGCCAGCAGTTTATGGGGGAAAGGGGGAAACTATGGCTACACCTTC. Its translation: CASSLWGKGGNYGYTF.

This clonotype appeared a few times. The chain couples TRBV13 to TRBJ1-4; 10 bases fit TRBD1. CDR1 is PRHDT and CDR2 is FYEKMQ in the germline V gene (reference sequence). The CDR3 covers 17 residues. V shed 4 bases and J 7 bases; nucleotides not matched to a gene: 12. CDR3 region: CASSSSRDRGESEKLFF. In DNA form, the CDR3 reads TGTGCCAGCAGCTCGTCCCGGGACAGGGGCGAGAGTGAAAAACTGTTTTTT.

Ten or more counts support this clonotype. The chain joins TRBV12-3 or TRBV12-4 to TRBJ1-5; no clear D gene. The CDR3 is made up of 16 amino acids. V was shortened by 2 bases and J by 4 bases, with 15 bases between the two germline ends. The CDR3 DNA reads TGTGCCAGCAGTTTATATGGTTTGGGAAGAAATCAGCCCCAGCATTTT. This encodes CASSLYGLGRNQPQHF.

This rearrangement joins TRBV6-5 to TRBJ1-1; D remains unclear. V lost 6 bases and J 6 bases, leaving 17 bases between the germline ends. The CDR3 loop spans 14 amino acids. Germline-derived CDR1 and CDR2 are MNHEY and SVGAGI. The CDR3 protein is CASSPGFGVAEAFF. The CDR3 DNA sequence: TGTGCCAGCAGCCCCGGGTTCGGAGTGGCTGAAGCTTTCTTT.

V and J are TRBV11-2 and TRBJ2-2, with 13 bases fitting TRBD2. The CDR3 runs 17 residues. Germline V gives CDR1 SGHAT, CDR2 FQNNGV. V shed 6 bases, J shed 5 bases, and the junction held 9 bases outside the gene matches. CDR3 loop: CASSLTSGRMGTGELFF. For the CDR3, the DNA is TGTGCCAGCAGTCTGACTAGCGGGAGGATGGGGACCGGGGAGCTGTTTTTT.

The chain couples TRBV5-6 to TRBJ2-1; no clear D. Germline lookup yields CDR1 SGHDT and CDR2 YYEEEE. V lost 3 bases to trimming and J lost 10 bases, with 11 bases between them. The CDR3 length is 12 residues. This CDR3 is CASSSERLEQFF. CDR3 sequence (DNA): TGTGCCAGCAGCTCGGAACGATTGGAGCAGTTCTTC.

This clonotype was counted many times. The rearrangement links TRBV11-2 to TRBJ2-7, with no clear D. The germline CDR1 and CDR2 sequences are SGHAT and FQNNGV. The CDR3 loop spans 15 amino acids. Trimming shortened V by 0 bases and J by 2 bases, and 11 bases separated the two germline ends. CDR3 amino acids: CASSLDRPETYEQYF. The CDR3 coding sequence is TGTGCCAGCAGCTTAGATCGTCCGGAAACCTACGAGCAGTACTTC. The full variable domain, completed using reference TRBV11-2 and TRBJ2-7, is EAGVAQSPRYKIIEKRQSVAFWCNPISGHATLYWYQQILGQGPKLLIQFQNNGVVDDSQLPKDRFSAERLKGVDSTLKIQPAKLEDSAVYLCASSLDRPETYEQYFGPGTRLTVT.

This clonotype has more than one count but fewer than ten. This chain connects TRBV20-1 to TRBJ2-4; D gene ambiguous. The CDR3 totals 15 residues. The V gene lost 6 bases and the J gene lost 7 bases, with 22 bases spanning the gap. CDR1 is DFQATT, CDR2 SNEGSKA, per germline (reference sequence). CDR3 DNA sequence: TGCAGTGCCACCCGGGCTACCTCACCCGGGAACATTCAGTACTTC. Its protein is CSATRATSPGNIQYF.